The 19 T cell receptor beta chains given below trace back to one sample, sequenced in a study of blood T cell repertoires in COVID-19. Generated by immunoSEQ multiplex PCR, the TCRdb table keeps only in-frame clones and is missing some. The sample holds approximately 290,000 clones, roughly 89% seen once. The sequenced sample consisted of peripheral blood. The receptors derive from a man aged 25 to 45 with acute or convalescent COVID-19.

The CDR3 DNA is TGTGCCAGCAGCCGGGACAGACACAATGAGCAGTTCTTC. It translates to CASSRDRHNEQFF. V and J are TRBV6-6 and TRBJ2-1; 7 bases align to TRBD1. The V gene's germline CDR1 is MNHNY and CDR2 SVGAGI (reference sequence). V lost 6 bases and J lost 5; bases outside the gene matches: 4. This CDR3 has 13 residues.

The chain combines TRBV7-9 with TRBJ2-7, with TRBD1 matching 10 bases. Per germline, CDR1 SEHNR and CDR2 FQNEAQ (reference sequence). Trimming took 5 bases from V and 8 from J; bases not matched to a gene: 6. The CDR3 is 13 residues long. CDR3 in amino acids: CASSPGQGFKQYF. The CDR3, as DNA: TGTGCCAGCAGCCCGGGACAGGGGTTCAAGCAGTACTTC.

This clone came up a few times. This rearrangement joins TRBV30 to TRBJ1-5; 8 bases match TRBD1. The CDR3 spans 13 residues. The germline V gene has CDR1 GTSNPN and CDR2 SVGIG (reference sequence). J was trimmed by 3 bases and V by 5 bases; bases with no gene match: 3. CDR3 amino acids: CAWGTGANQPQHF. CDR3 bases: TGTGCCTGGGGGACAGGTGCCAATCAGCCCCAGCATTTT.

The chain is built from TRBV10-1 and TRBJ2-3, with a tentative D call TRBD2 (5 bases). V was cut by 0 bases and J by 5 bases, with 12 bases left in between. Germline-derived CDR1 and CDR2 are WNHNN and SYGVQD (reference sequence). CDR3 length: 15 amino acids. This chain's CDR3 is CASSESAAAGDTQYF. The CDR3 DNA sequence: TGCGCCAGCAGTGAGTCGGCGGCGGCGGGAGATACGCAGTATTTT.

The J gene is TRBJ2-7, the V gene TRBV28, with 9 bases aligning to TRBD1. The CDR3 extends over 13 amino acids. Germline V CDR1 and CDR2: MDHEN, SYDVKM. J was trimmed by 7 bases and V by 11 bases; bases with no gene match: 12. CDR3 protein: CASTGQGTGEQYF. The CDR3 region has the DNA TGTGCCTCGACGGGACAGGGTACCGGGGAGCAGTACTTC.

The J gene is TRBJ1-1, the V gene TRBV9; 7 positions match TRBD1. Germline CDR1 is SGDLS and CDR2 is YYNGEE. V lost 0 bases to trimming and J lost 1 base; unmatched junction nucleotides: 6. This CDR3 region has 16 residues. The CDR3 region has the DNA TGTGCCAGCAGCGTAGACAGGGGAGTAGGGAACACTGAAGCTTTCTTT. It is translated as CASSVDRGVGNTEAFF.

V gene TRBV7-3 combines with J gene TRBJ2-3; 12 bases map to TRBD2. J was trimmed by 2 bases and V by 5 bases; bases with no gene match: 2. CDR3 length equals 15 residues. Germline CDR1 is SGHTA and CDR2 is FQGTGA. DNA for the CDR3: TGTGCCAGCAGCCCTAGCGGGGGGGCCACAGATACGCAGTATTTT. Translation: CASSPSGGATDTQYF.

This clone came up many times. The gene calls are TRBV7-9 and TRBJ2-7; weak D call: TRBD1 (5 bases). Trimming stripped 1 base from V and 2 bases from J, with 15 bases between. The CDR3 spans 16 residues. Per the germline V gene, CDR1 is SEHNR and CDR2 is FQNEAQ (reference sequence). The CDR3 DNA sequence: TGTGCCAGCAGCTTAGGAGAGTCGGGCAGGGCCTACGAGCAGTACTTC. Its translation is CASSLGESGRAYEQYF.

The genes are TRBV7-9 and TRBJ1-6; the match to TRBD1 covers 7 bases. The V segment lost 0 bases and the J segment 9 bases; nucleotides outside the gene matches: 14. The CDR3 covers 18 residues. The V gene's germline CDR1 is SEHNR and CDR2 FQNEAQ (reference sequence). CDR3 in DNA: TGTGCCAGCAGCTTAGCGCGGGACAGCGGACCCCCTGTTTCACCCCTCCACTTT. This encodes CASSLARDSGPPVSPLHF.

This rearrangement joins TRBV27 to TRBJ2-7; 10 nucleotides agree with TRBD1. After removal of 3 bases from V and 4 bases from J, the junction contained 6 bases not matched to a gene. The CDR3 length is 15 residues. Germline V gene sequence: CDR1 MNHEY, CDR2 SMNVEV (reference sequence). CDR3 residues: CASSLYGTGVYEQYF. In DNA, the CDR3 is TGTGCCAGCAGTTTGTACGGGACAGGGGTTTACGAGCAGTACTTC.

This clone appeared a few times. The chain employs TRBV7-4 and TRBJ1-5; D possibly corresponds to TRBD1 (5 bases). This CDR3 comprises 16 residues. The V gene lost 2 bases and the J gene lost 0 bases, with 11 bases spanning the gap. Germline CDR1 SGHVT, CDR2 SQSDAQ. The CDR3 region is CASSLKWGDSNQPQHF. The CDR3 DNA reads as TGTGCCAGCAGCTTAAAATGGGGGGATAGCAATCAGCCCCAGCATTTT.

V gene TRBV4-2 combines with J gene TRBJ2-2; TRBD2 matches at 11 bases. Germline V gene lookup returns CDR1 LGHNA and CDR2 YNFKEQ. V lost 0 bases, J lost 5 bases, and 5 bases stayed unmatched. The CDR3 spans 17 residues. The CDR3: CASSQDWLAGGTGELFF. CDR3 in DNA: TGTGCCAGCAGCCAAGATTGGCTAGCGGGAGGTACCGGGGAGCTGTTTTTT.

The table lists this clone with a few counts. J is TRBJ2-7 and V is TRBV27; D unresolved. From germline, CDR1 is MNHEY and CDR2 SMNVEV (reference sequence). This CDR3 region has 13 residues. V was cut by 6 bases and J by 7 bases, with 16 bases left in between. The CDR3 DNA reads TGTGCCAGCAGGCTAGACCGGGTAAGGGAGCAGTACTTC. This translates into CASRLDRVREQYF.

The V gene is TRBV28, the J gene TRBJ2-4, with D perhaps TRBD2 (5 bases). The length of the CDR3 is 15 residues. Germline V lookup: CDR1 MDHEN, CDR2 SYDVKM. V was shortened by 8 bases and J by 0 bases, with 14 bases between the two germline ends. The CDR3 region has the DNA TGTGCCAGCCACGAGGACGCGGGAGCCAAAAACATTCAGTACTTC. This codes for CASHEDAGAKNIQYF.

A remark on this clone: One junction end disagrees with the germline gene, perhaps due to a read error. J is TRBJ2-7 and V is TRBV7-7; TRBD2 matches at 13 bases. The CDR3 has 18 residues. Per germline, CDR1 SSHAT and CDR2 FNYEAQ (reference sequence). The CDR3 region is CASSLLLAGGPGSYEQYF. The CDR3 region has the DNA TGTGCTAGCAGCTTATTACTAGCGGGGGGGCCCGGATCCTACGAGCAGTACTTC.

The rearrangement links TRBV5-5 to TRBJ1-2; 8 bases agree with TRBD1. CDR3 length equals 14 residues. With V trimmed by 5 bases and J by 4 bases, 7 bases remained unmatched. The germline CDR1 and CDR2 sequences are SGHKS and YYEKEE (reference sequence). The CDR3 region has the DNA TGTGCCAGCAGACCACAGGGGGTTTCCTATGGCTACACCTTC. The encoded protein is CASRPQGVSYGYTF.

The chain has TRBV27 and TRBJ2-5, with D possibly being TRBD1 (6 bases). V was cut by 6 bases and J by 2 bases, with 16 bases left in between. The CDR3 sequence is 15 residues long. Germline CDR1 MNHEY, CDR2 SMNVEV (reference sequence). The CDR3 sequence is CASRPYRVLQETQYF. The CDR3, as DNA: TGTGCCAGCAGGCCCTACAGGGTGCTTCAAGAGACCCAGTACTTC.

This chain connects TRBV7-2 to TRBJ1-1; 7 bases are shared with TRBD1. Trimming removed 5 bases from V and 0 bases from J; junction bases left unmatched: 3. Germline assignment: CDR1 SGHTA and CDR2 FQGNSA. This CDR3 contains 14 residues. DNA for the CDR3: TGTGCCAGCAGCATTACAGGGGTGAACACTGAAGCTTTCTTT. It encodes CASSITGVNTEAFF.

The rearrangement links TRBV27 to TRBJ2-5; tentatively, D is TRBD2 (6 bases). V dropped 7 bases and J dropped 5 bases, with 17 bases sitting between them. Germline CDR1 reads MNHEY; CDR2 reads SMNVEV (reference sequence). CDR3 size: 14 residues. CDR3 DNA sequence: TGTGCCAGCACCCAGAATACGGGGGACGAGACCCAGTACTTC. Amino acids: CASTQNTGDETQYF.